The sample holds many counts of the clone carrying this T cell receptor (beta chain). J was trimmed by 8 bases and V by 4 bases; bases with no gene match: 4. The CDR3 is 14 residues long. Germline values: CDR1 SGHAT, CDR2 FQNNGV. It was genomic DNA that served as the template for profiling TCR beta VDJ and CDR3. TCRdb recomputed calls from the reads with MiXCR, one row per CDR3 protein. This table has some 410,000 distinct CDR3 sequences, 65% to 75% appearing once. This record comes from a study of CD8+CD57+ T cells in acquired aplastic anemia. What was sequenced was sorted CD4+, CD8+, or CD8+CD57+ T cells (not recorded which) from PBMCs. J is TRBJ1-6 and V is TRBV11-2, with 8 bases fitting TRBD1. The receptor's source is a human donor in good health, serving as a control. This CDR3 is CASSWTGFDSPLHF. The CDR3 coding sequence is TGTGCCAGCAGCTGGACAGGGTTCGATTCACCCCTCCACTTT.